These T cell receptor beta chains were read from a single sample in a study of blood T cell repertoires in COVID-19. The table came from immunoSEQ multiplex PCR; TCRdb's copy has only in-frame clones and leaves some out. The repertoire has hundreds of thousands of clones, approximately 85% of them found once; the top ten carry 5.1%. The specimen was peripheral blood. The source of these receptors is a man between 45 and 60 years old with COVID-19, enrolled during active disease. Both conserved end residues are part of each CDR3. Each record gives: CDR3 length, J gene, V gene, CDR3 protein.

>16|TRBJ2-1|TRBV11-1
CASNQAQTGLFAEQFF
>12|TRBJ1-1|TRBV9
CASSKLNTEAFF
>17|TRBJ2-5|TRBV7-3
CASSLGTSGGLQETQYF
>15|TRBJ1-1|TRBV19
CASSIVGAMNTEAFF
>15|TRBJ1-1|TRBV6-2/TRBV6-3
CASSNPVGGPTEAFF
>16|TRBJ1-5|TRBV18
CASSPRGQGINQPQHF
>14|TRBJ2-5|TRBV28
CASSPGQAQETQYF
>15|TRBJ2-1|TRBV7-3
CASSPGLAGYNEQFF
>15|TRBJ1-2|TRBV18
CASSPAGGFNYGYTF
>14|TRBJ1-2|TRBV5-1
CASSLAYPDDGYTF
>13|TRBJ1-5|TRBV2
CASRGDSNQPQHF
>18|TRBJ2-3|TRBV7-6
CASSSGRDGRWGTDTQYF
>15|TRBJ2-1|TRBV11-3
CASSPMGQRGNEQFF
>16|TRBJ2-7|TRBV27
CASRPTTGRIRYEQYF
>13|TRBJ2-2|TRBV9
CASSPQNTGELFF
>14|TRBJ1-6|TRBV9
CASSVGAGDSPLHF
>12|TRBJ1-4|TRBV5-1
CASKQDNEKLFF
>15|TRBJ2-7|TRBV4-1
CASSLATGNVYEQYF
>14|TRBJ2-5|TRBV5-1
CASSGTGNQETQYF
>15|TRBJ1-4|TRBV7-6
CASSSGGSANEKLFF
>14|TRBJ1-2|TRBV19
CASTPDRISYGYTF
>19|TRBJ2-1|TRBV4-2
CASSQESLAGAHSYNEQFF
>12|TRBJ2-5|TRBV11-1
CASKTGEETQYF
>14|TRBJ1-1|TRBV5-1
CASSLSSGNTEAFF
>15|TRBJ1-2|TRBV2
CASSDQQGEYYGYTF
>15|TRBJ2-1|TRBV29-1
CSVENSGGADNEQFF
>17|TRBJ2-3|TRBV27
CASSFLGGVTSTDTQYF
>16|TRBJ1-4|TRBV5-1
CASSHRGEGAWEKLFF
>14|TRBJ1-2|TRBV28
CASTRAGQSYGYTF
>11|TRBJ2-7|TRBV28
CASSSFYEQYF
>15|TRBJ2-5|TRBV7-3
CASSLGDRDQETQYF
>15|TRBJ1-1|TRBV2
CASSLGRTGHTEAFF
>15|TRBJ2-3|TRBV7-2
CASSRDSGRGNTQYF
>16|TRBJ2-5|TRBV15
CATSRAILAGEETQYF
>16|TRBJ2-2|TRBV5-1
CASSLTTVSNTGELFF
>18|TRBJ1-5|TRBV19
CASSALGTGTYSNQPQHF
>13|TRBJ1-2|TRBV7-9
CASSRTGDYGYTF
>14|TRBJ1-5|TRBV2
CASSLEGKGQPQHF
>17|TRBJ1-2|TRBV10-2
CASSESGPPFTYSGYTF
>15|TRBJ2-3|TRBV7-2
CASSLGGKRTDTQYF
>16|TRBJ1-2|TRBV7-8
CASSLRATGIVASYTF
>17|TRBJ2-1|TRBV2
CARRTGNRGLFHNEQFF
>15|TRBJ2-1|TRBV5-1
CASSSNRVVNNEQFF
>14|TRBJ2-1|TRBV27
CASSPGLRVHEQFF
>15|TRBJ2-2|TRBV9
CASSAGLAESRELFF
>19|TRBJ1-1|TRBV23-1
CASSQSIGGTDKKKTEAFF
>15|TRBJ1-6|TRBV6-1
CASSAAWGDNSPLHF
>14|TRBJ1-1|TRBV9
CASSFTPGDTEAFF
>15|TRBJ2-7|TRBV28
CASSSTSTASGTEYF
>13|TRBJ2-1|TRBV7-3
CASSPLGRGEQFF
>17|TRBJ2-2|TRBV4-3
CASSQEISGGATGELFF
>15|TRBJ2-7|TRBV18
CASSPGGGSSYEQYF
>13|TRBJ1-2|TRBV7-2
CASSSQGLYGYTF
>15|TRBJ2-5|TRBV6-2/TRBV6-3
CASSTQISGAETQYF